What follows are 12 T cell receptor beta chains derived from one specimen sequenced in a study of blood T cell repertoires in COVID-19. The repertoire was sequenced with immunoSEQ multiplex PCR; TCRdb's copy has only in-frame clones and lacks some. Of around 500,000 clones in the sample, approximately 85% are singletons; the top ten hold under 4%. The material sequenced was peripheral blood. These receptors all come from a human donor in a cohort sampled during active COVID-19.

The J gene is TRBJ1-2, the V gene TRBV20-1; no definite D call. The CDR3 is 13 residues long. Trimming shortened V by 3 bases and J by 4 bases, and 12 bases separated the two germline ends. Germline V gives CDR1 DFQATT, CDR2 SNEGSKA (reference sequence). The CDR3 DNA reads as TGCAGTGCTAGTGAGCAGGCCGGCTATGGCTACACCTTC. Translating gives CSASEQAGYGYTF.

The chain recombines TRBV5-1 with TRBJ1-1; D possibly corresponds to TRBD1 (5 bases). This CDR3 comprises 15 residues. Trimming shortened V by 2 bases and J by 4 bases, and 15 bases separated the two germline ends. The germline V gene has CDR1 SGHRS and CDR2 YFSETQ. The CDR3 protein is CASSFGTSEATEAFF. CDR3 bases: TGCGCCAGCAGCTTCGGGACTTCCGAGGCCACTGAAGCTTTCTTT.

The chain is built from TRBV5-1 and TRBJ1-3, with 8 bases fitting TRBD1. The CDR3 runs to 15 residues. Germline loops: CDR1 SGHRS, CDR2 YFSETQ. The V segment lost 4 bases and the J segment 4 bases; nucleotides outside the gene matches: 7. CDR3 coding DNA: TGCGCCAGCAGCGTACCGACAGGGGACGGAAACACCATATATTTT. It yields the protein CASSVPTGDGNTIYF.

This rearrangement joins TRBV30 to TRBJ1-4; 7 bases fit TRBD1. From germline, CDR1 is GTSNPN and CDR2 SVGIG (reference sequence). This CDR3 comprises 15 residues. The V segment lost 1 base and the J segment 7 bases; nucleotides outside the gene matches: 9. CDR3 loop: CAWSAEQGWGEKLFF. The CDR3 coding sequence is TGTGCCTGGAGTGCGGAACAGGGGTGGGGTGAAAAACTGTTTTTT.

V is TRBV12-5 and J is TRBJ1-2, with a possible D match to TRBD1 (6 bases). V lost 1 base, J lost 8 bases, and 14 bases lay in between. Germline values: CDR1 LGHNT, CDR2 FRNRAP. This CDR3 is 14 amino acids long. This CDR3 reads CASGLDPQGQGYTF. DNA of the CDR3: TGTGCTAGTGGTTTGGACCCCCAGGGGCAGGGCTACACCTTC.

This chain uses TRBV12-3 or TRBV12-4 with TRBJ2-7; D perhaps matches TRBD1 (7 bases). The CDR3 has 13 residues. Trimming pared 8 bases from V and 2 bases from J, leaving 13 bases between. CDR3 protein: CASCQGGAYEQYF. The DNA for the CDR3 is TGTGCCAGCTGCCAGGGGGGCGCCTACGAGCAGTACTTC.

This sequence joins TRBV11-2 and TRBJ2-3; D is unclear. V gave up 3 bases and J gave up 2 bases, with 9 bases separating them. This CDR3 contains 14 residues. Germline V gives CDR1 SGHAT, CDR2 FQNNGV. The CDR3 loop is CASSLSYTTDTQYF. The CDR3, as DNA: TGTGCCAGCAGCTTGTCCTATACCACAGATACGCAGTATTTT.

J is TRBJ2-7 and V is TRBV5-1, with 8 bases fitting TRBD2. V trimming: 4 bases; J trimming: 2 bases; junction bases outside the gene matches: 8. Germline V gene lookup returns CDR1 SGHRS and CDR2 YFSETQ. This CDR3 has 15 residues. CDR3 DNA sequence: TGCGCCAGCAGCCCAAGTAGCGGGACTACCTACGAGCAGTACTTC. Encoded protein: CASSPSSGTTYEQYF.

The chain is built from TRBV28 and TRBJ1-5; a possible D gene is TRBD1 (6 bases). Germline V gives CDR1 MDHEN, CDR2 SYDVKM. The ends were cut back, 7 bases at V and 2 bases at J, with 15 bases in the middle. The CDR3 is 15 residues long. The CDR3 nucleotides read TGTGCCAGCATCCTTGCGGGGGCGGGCAATCAGCCCCAGCATTTT. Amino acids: CASILAGAGNQPQHF.

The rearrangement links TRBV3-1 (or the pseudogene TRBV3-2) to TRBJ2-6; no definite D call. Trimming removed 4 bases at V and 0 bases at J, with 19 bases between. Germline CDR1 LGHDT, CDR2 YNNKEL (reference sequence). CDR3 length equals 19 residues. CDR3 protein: CASSRSTGSSFSGANVLTF. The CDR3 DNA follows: TGTGCCAGCAGCCGCTCAACCGGGTCCTCCTTCTCTGGGGCCAACGTCCTGACTTTC.

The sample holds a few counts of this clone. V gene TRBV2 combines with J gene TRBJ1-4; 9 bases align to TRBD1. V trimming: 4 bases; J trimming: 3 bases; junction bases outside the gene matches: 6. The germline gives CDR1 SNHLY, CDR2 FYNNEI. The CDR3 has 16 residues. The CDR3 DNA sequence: TGTGCCAGCAGTGCCGGGACAGGGAGATCTAATGAAAAACTGTTTTTT. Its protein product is CASSAGTGRSNEKLFF.

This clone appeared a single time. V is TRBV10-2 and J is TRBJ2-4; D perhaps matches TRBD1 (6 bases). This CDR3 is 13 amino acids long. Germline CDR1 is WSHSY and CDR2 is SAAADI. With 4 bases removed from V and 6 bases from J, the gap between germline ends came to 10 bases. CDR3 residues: CASSGGPGNIQYF. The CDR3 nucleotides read TGCGCCAGCAGTGGGGGGCCGGGAAACATTCAGTACTTC.